This TCR beta chain was sequenced in a study of T cells after yellow fever vaccination. Study-level background: Any fraction with a low cell number was prepared using SMART-Seq v4 Ultra Low Input.

This clonotype has ten or more counts. Antigen specificity is unknown. Germline loops: CDR1 SGHRS, CDR2 YFSETQ. V shed 2 bases and J 5 bases; nucleotides not matched to a gene: 6. The CDR3 is made up of 15 amino acids. TCRdb called the 5' RACE reads again in MiXCR, with one record for every CDR3 protein. Among some 150,000 distinct CDR3 sequences, approximately 6.6% were seen once, and the ten largest hold approximately 0.64%. Study results and limitations: Post-booster repertoires contained most primary-vaccination clones again (about 95% CD4, roughly 90% CD8). Weaker overall was a secondary response that nonetheless peaked faster, on day 5 versus 15. In FACS-sorted repertoires, abundant clonotypes from the bulk population could appear as contaminants.

The material sequenced was CD4+ T cells sorted from PBMCs, taken 10 days after the yellow fever booster vaccination. The V call is TRBV5-1, the J call TRBJ2-2; TRBD2 matches at 7 bases. This receptor was identified in a young man who received the YFV17D yellow fever vaccine. The CDR3 nucleotides read TGCGCCAGCAGCTTCCAGGAAGCGGGAACCGGGGAGCTGTTTTTT. Protein product: CASSFQEAGTGELFF.